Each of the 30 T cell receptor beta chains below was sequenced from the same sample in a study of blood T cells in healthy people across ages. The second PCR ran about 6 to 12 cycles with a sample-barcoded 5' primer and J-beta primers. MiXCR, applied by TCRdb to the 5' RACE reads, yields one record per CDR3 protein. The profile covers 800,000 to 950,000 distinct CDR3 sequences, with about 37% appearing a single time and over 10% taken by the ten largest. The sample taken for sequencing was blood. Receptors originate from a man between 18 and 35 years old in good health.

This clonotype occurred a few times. CDR3 bases: TGCGCCAGCAGCTGGACTAGCGGGGGGACCAACTCCTACAATGAGCAGTTCTTC. It specifies CASSWTSGGTNSYNEQFF. The V call is TRBV5-1, the J call TRBJ2-1, with 14 positions matching TRBD2. Germline lookup yields CDR1 SGHRS and CDR2 YFSETQ. V was pared by 3 bases and J by 0 bases, with 5 bases of the junction left unmatched. The CDR3 is 18 amino acids.

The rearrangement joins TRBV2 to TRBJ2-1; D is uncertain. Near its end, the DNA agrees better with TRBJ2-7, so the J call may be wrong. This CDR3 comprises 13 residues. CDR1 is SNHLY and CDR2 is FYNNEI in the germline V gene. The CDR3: CASILNPDNEQYF. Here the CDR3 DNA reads TGTGCCAGCATCCTGAACCCCGACAATGAGCAGTACTTC.

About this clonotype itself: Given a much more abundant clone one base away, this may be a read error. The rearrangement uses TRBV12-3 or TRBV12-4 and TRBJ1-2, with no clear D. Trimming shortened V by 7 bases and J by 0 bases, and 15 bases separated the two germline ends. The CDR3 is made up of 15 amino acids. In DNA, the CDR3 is TGTGCCAGCACCGCAGAGGGAGCTGCTAACTATGGCTACACCTTC. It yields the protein CASTAEGAANYGYTF.

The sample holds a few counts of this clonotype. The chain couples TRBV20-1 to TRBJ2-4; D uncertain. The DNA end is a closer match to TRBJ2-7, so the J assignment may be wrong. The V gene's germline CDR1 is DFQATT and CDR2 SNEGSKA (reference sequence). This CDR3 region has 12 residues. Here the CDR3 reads CSASGPRYEQYF. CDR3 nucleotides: TGCAGTGCTAGTGGACCTCGCTACGAGCAGTACTTC.

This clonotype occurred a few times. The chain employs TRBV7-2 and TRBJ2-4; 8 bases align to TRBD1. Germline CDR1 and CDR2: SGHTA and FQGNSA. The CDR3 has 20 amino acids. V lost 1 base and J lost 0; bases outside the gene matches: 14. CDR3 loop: CASSLGTGISGLIAKNIQYF. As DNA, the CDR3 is TGTGCCAGCAGCTTAGGGACAGGGATATCGGGTCTTATAGCCAAAAACATTCAGTACTTC.

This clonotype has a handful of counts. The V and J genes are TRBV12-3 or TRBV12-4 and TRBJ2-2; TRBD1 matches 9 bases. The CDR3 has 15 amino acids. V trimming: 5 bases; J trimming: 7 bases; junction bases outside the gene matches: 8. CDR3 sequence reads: CASSTRTGVGGELFF. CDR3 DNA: TGTGCCAGCAGTACCCGGACAGGGGTGGGCGGGGAGCTGTTTTTT.

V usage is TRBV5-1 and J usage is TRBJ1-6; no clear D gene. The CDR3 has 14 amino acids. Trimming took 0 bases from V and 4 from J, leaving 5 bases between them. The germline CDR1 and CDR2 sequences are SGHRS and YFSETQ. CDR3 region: CASSLAGYNSPLHF. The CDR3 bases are TGCGCCAGCAGCTTGGCCGGGTATAATTCACCCCTCCACTTT. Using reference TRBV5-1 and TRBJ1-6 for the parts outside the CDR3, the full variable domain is KAGVTQTPRYLIKTRGQQVTLSCSPISGHRSVSWYQQTPGQGLQFLFEYFSETQRNKGNFPGRFSGRQFSNSRSEMNVSTLELGDSALYLCASSLAGYNSPLHFGNGTRLTVT.

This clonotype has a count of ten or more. CDR3 region: CASSYTAGGALETQYF. The CDR3 DNA is TGTGCCAGCAGTTACACAGCGGGGGGCGCGTTAGAGACCCAGTACTTC. The chain joins TRBV6-6 to TRBJ2-5, with TRBD2 matching 9 bases. Germline lookup yields CDR1 MNHNY and CDR2 SVGAGI (reference sequence). V lost 2 bases, J lost 4 bases, and 8 bases stayed unmatched. The CDR3 consists of 16 residues.

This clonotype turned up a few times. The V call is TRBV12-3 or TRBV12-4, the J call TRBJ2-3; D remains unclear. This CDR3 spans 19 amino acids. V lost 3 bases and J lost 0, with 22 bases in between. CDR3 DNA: TGTGCCAGCAGTTTTCATCGCGCTACCGGCAGTCTTAGCACAGATACGCAGTATTTT. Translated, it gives CASSFHRATGSLSTDTQYF.

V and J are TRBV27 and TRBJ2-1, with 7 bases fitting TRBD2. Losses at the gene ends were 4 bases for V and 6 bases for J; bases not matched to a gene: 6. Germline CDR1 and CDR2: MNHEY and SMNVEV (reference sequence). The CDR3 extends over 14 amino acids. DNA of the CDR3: TGTGCCAGCAGTTCCTGGACTAGTTCCAATGAGCAGTTCTTC. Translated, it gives CASSSWTSSNEQFF.

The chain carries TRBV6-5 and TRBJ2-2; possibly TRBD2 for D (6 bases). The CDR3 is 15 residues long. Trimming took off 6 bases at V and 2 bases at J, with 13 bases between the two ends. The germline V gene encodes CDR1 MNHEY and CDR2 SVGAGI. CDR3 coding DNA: TGTGCCAGCAGCTCCGGGACTCTCAACACCGGGGAGCTGTTTTTT. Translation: CASSSGTLNTGELFF.

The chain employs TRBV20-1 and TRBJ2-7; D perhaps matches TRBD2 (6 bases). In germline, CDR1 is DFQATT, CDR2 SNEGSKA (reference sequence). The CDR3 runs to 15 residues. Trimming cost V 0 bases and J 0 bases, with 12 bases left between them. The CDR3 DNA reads TGCAGTGCTAGAGATCTGGCGGGGAGCTCCTACGAGCAGTACTTC. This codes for CSARDLAGSSYEQYF.

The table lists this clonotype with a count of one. This CDR3 reads CASSPGAPENEKLFF. CDR3 DNA: TGTGCCAGCAGTCCCGGGGCCCCGGAAAATGAAAAACTGTTTTTT. This chain connects TRBV6-5 to TRBJ1-4, with D tentatively TRBD1 (5 bases). CDR3 length: 15 amino acids. Germline CDR1 reads MNHEY; CDR2 reads SVGAGI. Trimming pared 5 bases from V and 5 bases from J, leaving 15 bases between.

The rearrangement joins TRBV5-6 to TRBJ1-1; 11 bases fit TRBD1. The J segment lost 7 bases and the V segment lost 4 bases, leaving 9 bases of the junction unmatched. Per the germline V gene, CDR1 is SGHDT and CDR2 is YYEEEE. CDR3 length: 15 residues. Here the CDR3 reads CASSPGQGETGEAFF. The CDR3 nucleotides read TGTGCCAGCAGCCCGGGACAGGGGGAGACGGGTGAAGCTTTCTTT.

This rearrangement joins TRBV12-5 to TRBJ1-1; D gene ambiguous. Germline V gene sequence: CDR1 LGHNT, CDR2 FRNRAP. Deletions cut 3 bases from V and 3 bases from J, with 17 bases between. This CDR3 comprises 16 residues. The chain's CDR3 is CASGFFIQNTDTEAFF. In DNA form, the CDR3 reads TGTGCTAGTGGTTTTTTTATCCAGAATACGGACACTGAAGCTTTCTTT.

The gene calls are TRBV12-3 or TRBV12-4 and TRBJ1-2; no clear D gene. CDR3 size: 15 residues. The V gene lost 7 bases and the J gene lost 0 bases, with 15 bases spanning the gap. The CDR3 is CASKKLRPPNYGYTF. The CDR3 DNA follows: TGTGCCAGCAAGAAACTGAGACCCCCTAACTATGGCTACACCTTC.

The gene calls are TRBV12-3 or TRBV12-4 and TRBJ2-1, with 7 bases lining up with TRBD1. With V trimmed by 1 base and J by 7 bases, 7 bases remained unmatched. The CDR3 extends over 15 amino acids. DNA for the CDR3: TGTGCCAGCAGTTTAGTCCAGGGGGATAGGAATGAGCAGTTCTTC. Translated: CASSLVQGDRNEQFF.

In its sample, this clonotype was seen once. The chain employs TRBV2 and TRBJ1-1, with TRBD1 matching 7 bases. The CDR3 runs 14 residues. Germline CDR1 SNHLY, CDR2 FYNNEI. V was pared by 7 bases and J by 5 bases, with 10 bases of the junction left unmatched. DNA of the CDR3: TGTGCCAGCAAAGTCGAGGGGGCCGGAACTGAAGCTTTCTTT. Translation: CASKVEGAGTEAFF.

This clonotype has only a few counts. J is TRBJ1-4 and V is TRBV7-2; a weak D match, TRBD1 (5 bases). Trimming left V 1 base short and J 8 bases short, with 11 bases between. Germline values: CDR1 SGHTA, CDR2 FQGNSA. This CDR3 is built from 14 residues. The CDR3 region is CASSLGGPGEKLFF. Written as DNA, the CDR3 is TGTGCCAGCAGCTTAGGGGGCCCGGGGGAAAAACTGTTTTTT.

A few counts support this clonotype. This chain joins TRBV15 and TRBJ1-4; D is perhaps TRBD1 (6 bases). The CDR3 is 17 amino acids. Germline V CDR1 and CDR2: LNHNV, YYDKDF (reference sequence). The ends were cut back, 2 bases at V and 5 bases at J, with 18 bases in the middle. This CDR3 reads CATSRPTGLLRNEKLFF. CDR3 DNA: TGTGCCACCAGCAGACCGACAGGTCTCCTACGGAATGAAAAACTGTTTTTT.

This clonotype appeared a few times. The CDR3 loop is CASGDRDGETQYF. CDR3 in DNA: TGTGCCAGTGGTGACAGGGACGGGGAGACCCAGTACTTC. The rearrangement uses TRBV2 and TRBJ2-5; TRBD1 matches at 7 bases. Germline loops: CDR1 SNHLY, CDR2 FYNNEI. This CDR3 region has 13 residues. V lost 9 bases to trimming and J lost 5 bases; unmatched junction nucleotides: 9.

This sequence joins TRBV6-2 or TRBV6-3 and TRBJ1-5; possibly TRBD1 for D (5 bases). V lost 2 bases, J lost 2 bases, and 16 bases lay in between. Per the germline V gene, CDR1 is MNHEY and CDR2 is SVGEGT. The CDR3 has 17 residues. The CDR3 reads CASSYRGNSGGNQPQHF. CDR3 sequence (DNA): TGTGCCAGCAGTTACCGTGGGAATTCGGGGGGCAATCAGCCCCAGCATTTT.

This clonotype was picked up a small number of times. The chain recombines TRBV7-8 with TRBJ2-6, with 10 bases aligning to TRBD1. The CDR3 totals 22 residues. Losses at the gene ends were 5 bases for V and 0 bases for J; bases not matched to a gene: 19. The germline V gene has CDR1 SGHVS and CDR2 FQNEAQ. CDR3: CASSTRTGGRDRLFSGANVLTF. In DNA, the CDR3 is TGTGCCAGCAGCACCCGGACAGGGGGTAGGGATCGGTTGTTCTCTGGGGCCAACGTCCTGACTTTC.

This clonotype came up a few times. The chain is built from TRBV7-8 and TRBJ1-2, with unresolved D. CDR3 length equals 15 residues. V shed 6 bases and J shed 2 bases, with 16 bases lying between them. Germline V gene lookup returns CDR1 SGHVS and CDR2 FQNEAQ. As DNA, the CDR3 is TGTGCCAGCAGTACCGTACGGGGATGGAACTATGGCTACACCTTC. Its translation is CASSTVRGWNYGYTF.

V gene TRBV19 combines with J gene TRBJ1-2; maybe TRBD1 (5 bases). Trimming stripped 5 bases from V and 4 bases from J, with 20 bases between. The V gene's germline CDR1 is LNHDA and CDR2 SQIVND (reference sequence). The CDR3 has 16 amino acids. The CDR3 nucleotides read TGTGCCAGTAGTCCCACGTGGCAGGGCGCGGGCTATGGCTACACCTTC. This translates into CASSPTWQGAGYGYTF.

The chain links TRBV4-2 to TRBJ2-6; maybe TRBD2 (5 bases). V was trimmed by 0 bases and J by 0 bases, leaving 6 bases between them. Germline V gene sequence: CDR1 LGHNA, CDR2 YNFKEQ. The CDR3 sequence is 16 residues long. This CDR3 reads CASSQEGSSGANVLTF. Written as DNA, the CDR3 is TGTGCCAGCAGCCAAGAGGGGAGCTCTGGGGCCAACGTCCTGACTTTC.

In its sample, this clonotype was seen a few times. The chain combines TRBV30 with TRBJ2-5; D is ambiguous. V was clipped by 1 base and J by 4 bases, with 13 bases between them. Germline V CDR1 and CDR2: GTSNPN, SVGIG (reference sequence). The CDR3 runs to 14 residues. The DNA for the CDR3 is TGTGCCTGGAGTGGCCAGTACCCCAGAGAGACCCAGTACTTC. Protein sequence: CAWSGQYPRETQYF.

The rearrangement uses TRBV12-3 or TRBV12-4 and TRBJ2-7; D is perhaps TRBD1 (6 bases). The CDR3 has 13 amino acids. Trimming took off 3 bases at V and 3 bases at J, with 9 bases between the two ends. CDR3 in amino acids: CASSFTGYYEQYF. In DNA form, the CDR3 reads TGTGCCAGCAGTTTTACAGGGTACTACGAGCAGTACTTC.

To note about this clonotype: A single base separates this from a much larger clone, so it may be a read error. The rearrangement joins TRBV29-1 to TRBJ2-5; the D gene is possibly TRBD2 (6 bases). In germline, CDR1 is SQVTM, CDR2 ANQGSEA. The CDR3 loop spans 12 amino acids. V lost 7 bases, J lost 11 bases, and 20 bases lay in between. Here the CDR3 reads CSGGAQGGEQYF. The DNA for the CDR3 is TGCAGCGGCGGGGCCCAGGGTGGTGAGCAGTACTTC.

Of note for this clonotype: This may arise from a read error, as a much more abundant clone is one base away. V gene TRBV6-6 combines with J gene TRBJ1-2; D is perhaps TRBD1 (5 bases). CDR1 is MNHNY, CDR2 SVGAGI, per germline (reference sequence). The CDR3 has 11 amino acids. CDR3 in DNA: TGTGCCAGCAGTCCTCGGCAGGGCTGCACCTTC. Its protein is CASSPRQGCTF.